Shown below are 24 T cell receptor beta chains from a single sample sequenced in a study of PD-1 blockade in mismatch repair-deficient tumors. Libraries were prepared by immunoSEQ multiplex PCR; TCRdb keeps only in-frame clonotypes and omits some of them. The profile shows 120,000 or so clones, approximately 91% of them singletons. The input for sequencing was peripheral blood, taken approximately 73 weeks after starting pembrolizumab. Every receptor here comes from an adult with mismatch repair-deficient cancer.

V gene TRBV2 combines with J gene TRBJ2-1; D not resolved. CDR1 and CDR2 (germline): SNHLY, FYNNEI. The CDR3 extends over 14 amino acids. Trimming pared 6 bases from V and 0 bases from J, leaving 9 bases between. The CDR3 DNA follows: TGTGCCAGCAGACAGCAGAGCTCCTACAATGAGCAGTTCTTC. It specifies CASRQQSSYNEQFF.

J is TRBJ2-1 and V is TRBV7-8, with 7 nucleotides matching TRBD2. The CDR3 length is 15 residues. V was pared by 5 bases and J by 6 bases, with 10 bases of the junction left unmatched. CDR1 is SGHVS, CDR2 FQNEAQ, per germline. The CDR3 reads CASSHGAGEGNEQFF. In DNA, the CDR3 is TGTGCCAGCAGCCATGGGGCGGGAGAAGGCAATGAGCAGTTCTTC.

The gene calls are TRBV29-1 and TRBJ2-2; D is possibly TRBD2 (5 bases). CDR3 size: 12 residues. Per germline, CDR1 SQVTM and CDR2 ANQGSEA. Trimming took 4 bases from V and 5 from J, leaving 8 bases between them. CDR3 in DNA: TGCAGCGTTGTTGGCGGGACCGGGGAGCTGTTTTTT. This translates into CSVVGGTGELFF.

The chain links TRBV5-1 to TRBJ2-1, with 11 positions matching TRBD1. The CDR3 is 15 amino acids. Germline CDR1 reads SGHRS; CDR2 reads YFSETQ. V shed 2 bases and J 5 bases; nucleotides not matched to a gene: 3. The CDR3 spells CASSLGTGGHNEQFF. In DNA form, the CDR3 reads TGCGCCAGCAGCTTAGGGACAGGGGGGCACAATGAGCAGTTCTTC. Filled out from reference TRBV5-1 and TRBJ2-1, the complete variable domain reads KAGVTQTPRYLIKTRGQQVTLSCSPISGHRSVSWYQQTPGQGLQFLFEYFSETQRNKGNFPGRFSGRQFSNSRSEMNVSTLELGDSALYLCASSLGTGGHNEQFFGPGTRLTVL.

As regards this clone: At the DNA level, this CDR3 is encoded by other sequences in the same sample as well. V usage is TRBV30 and J usage is TRBJ2-7, with TRBD1 matching 7 bases. J lost 3 bases, V lost 2 bases, and 1 base had no gene match. Germline V gives CDR1 GTSNPN, CDR2 SVGIG (reference sequence). There are 12 residues in the CDR3. DNA of the CDR3: TGTGCCTGGAGTCAGGGGGACTACGAGCAGTACTTC. As protein: CAWSQGDYEQYF.

The chain has TRBV4-1 and TRBJ1-4; TRBD1 aligns across 9 bases. The germline CDR1 and CDR2 sequences are MGHRA and YSYEKL. The CDR3 length is 16 residues. J was trimmed by 4 bases and V by 3 bases; bases with no gene match: 6. The CDR3 reads CASSQRRDRVNEKLFF. CDR3 bases: TGCGCCAGCAGCCAGCGGCGGGACAGGGTTAATGAAAAACTGTTTTTT.

This chain links TRBV7-9 with TRBJ1-1; unclear D gene. The CDR3 spans 15 residues. The V gene's germline CDR1 is SEHNR and CDR2 FQNEAQ (reference sequence). Deletions cut 4 bases from V and 5 bases from J, with 17 bases between. CDR3 residues: CASSSTSGLATEAFF. The CDR3 nucleotides read TGTGCCAGCAGCTCTACCTCGGGCCTCGCGACTGAAGCTTTCTTT. The entire variable domain, with the rest obtained from reference TRBV7-9 and TRBJ1-1, is as follows: DTGVSQNPRHKITKRGQNVTFRCDPISEHNRLYWYRQTLGQGPEFLTYFQNEAQLEKSRLLSDRFSAERPKGSFSTLEIQRTEQGDSAMYLCASSSTSGLATEAFFGQGTRLTVV.

V usage is TRBV29-1 and J usage is TRBJ2-3; TRBD2 aligns across 14 bases. The CDR3 covers 17 residues. The germline V gene encodes CDR1 SQVTM and CDR2 ANQGSEA. V was clipped by 6 bases and J by 2 bases; unmatched bases: 10. In DNA form, the CDR3 reads TGCAGCGTGGTACCGGGACTAGCGGGAGTATCCACAGATACGCAGTATTTT. This gives the protein CSVVPGLAGVSTDTQYF.

The chain uses TRBV6-6 and TRBJ1-5; D is uncertain. Trimming removed 2 bases from V and 5 bases from J, with 10 bases in between. CDR1 MNHNY and CDR2 SVGAGI come from the germline V gene (reference sequence). This CDR3 comprises 14 residues. CDR3: CASSYEAEYQPQHF. In DNA, the CDR3 is TGTGCCAGCAGTTACGAGGCAGAGTATCAGCCCCAGCATTTT.

The chain combines TRBV18 with TRBJ2-5, with 7 bases that match TRBD1. Germline V CDR1 and CDR2: KGHSH, LQKENI. J lost 2 bases, V lost 0 bases, and 6 bases had no gene match. This CDR3 has 16 residues. CDR3 amino acids: CASSPPKTGIQETQYF. The DNA of the CDR3 is TGTGCCAGCTCACCACCCAAGACAGGGATTCAAGAGACCCAGTACTTC.

This rearrangement joins TRBV13 to TRBJ1-2; D is undetermined. V lost 5 bases to trimming and J lost 3 bases, with 19 bases between them. The CDR3 length is 16 residues. Germline-derived CDR1 and CDR2 are PRHDT and FYEKMQ (reference sequence). For the CDR3, the DNA is TGTGCCAGCAGCCCCCCCGGTCCAGGCCGGGACTATGGCTACACCTTC. Protein: CASSPPGPGRDYGYTF.

The rearrangement joins TRBV7-8 to TRBJ1-3; TRBD1 matches 7 bases. The germline V gene encodes CDR1 SGHVS and CDR2 FQNEAQ. J gave up 4 bases and V 0 bases, and 0 bases lay outside the gene matches. The CDR3 is 14 residues long. In DNA, the CDR3 is TGTGCCAGCAGCTTAGCGGACAGGGGAAACACCATATATTTT. Encoded protein: CASSLADRGNTIYF.

In its sample, this clone was seen once. The chain recombines TRBV9 with TRBJ2-1, with D possibly TRBD1 on 5 matching bases. The CDR3 sequence is 15 residues long. Germline V gene sequence: CDR1 SGDLS, CDR2 YYNGEE. With 1 base removed from V and 3 bases from J, the gap between germline ends came to 11 bases. CDR3 residues: CASSVTGQSYNEQFF. CDR3 nucleotides: TGTGCCAGCAGCGTAACTGGACAAAGCTACAATGAGCAGTTCTTC.

The chain recombines TRBV5-6 with TRBJ2-3; D gene uncertain. Germline loops: CDR1 SGHDT, CDR2 YYEEEE. CDR3 length equals 14 residues. Trimming removed 0 bases at V and 5 bases at J, with 10 bases between. Here the CDR3 DNA reads TGTGCCAGCAGCTTGGGGTCGGGTCGAGATACGCAGTATTTT. Its protein is CASSLGSGRDTQYF.

The chain carries TRBV9 and TRBJ2-7; 8 nucleotides agree with TRBD1. The CDR3 spans 12 residues. The V gene end was trimmed by 0 bases and the J gene end by 7 bases; junction bases not matched to a gene: 0. The V gene's germline CDR1 is SGDLS and CDR2 YYNGEE. CDR3 sequence reads: CASSVGQGEQYF. For the CDR3, the DNA is TGTGCCAGCAGCGTAGGACAGGGGGAGCAGTACTTC. The full variable domain, its missing parts supplied by reference TRBV9 and TRBJ2-7, is DSGVTQTPKHLITATGQRVTLRCSPRSGDLSVYWYQQSLDQGLQFLIQYYNGEERAKGNILERFSAQQFPDLHSELNLSSLELGDSALYFCASSVGQGEQYFGPGTRLTVT.

In its sample, this clone was seen a few times. The chain links TRBV10-3 to TRBJ2-7; no clear D gene. The CDR3 loop spans 14 amino acids. Germline CDR1 reads ENHRY; CDR2 reads SYGVKD. Trimming shortened V by 2 bases and J by 2 bases, and 10 bases separated the two germline ends. CDR3 loop: CAISENERTYEQYF. DNA of the CDR3: TGTGCCATCAGTGAGAATGAACGGACCTACGAGCAGTACTTC.

V and J are TRBV28 and TRBJ1-1; D gene ambiguous. The CDR3 is made up of 18 amino acids. V shed 0 bases and J shed 3 bases, with 20 bases lying between them. Germline CDR1 reads MDHEN; CDR2 reads SYDVKM. CDR3 amino acids: CASSLWGMLGSSDTEAFF. The CDR3 DNA follows: TGTGCCAGCAGTTTATGGGGGATGCTAGGGAGCTCTGACACTGAAGCTTTCTTT. Together with reference TRBV28 and TRBJ1-1, the CDR3 gives the full variable domain: DVKVTQSSRYLVKRTGEKVFLECVQDMDHENMFWYRQDPGLGLRLIYFSYDVKMKEKGDIPEGYSVSREKKERFSLILESASTNQTSMYLCASSLWGMLGSSDTEAFFGQGTRLTVV.

This clone was counted only a few times. The rearrangement uses TRBV2 and TRBJ2-2; 9 bases line up with TRBD1. V was pared by 6 bases and J by 4 bases, with 6 bases of the junction left unmatched. Germline values: CDR1 SNHLY, CDR2 FYNNEI. The CDR3 spans 15 residues. CDR3 region: CASRSYRGRTGELFF. CDR3 nucleotides: TGTGCCAGCAGATCGTACAGGGGGCGCACCGGGGAGCTGTTTTTT.

V is TRBV10-1 and J is TRBJ2-3, with a tentative D call TRBD2 (5 bases). Germline-derived CDR1 and CDR2 are WNHNN and SYGVQD (reference sequence). Trimming removed 4 bases at V and 2 bases at J, with 10 bases between. This CDR3 has 14 amino acids. The CDR3 DNA is TGCGCCAGCAGTGTGAGCGGAATCACAGATACGCAGTATTTT. Its translation: CASSVSGITDTQYF.

This clone has just one count. The V gene is TRBV25-1, the J gene TRBJ2-1, with 9 bases matching TRBD2. CDR3 length equals 16 residues. With 4 bases clipped from V and 0 bases from J, the junction kept 4 bases outside the gene matches. Germline CDR1 reads MGHDK; CDR2 reads SYGVNS. CDR3 sequence (DNA): TGTGCCAGCAGTGGGGGGACTAGCCTCTCCTACAATGAGCAGTTCTTC. Its protein is CASSGGTSLSYNEQFF.

This clone was counted only a few times. The J gene is TRBJ1-5, the V gene TRBV19, with D tentatively TRBD1 (5 bases). Germline CDR1 LNHDA, CDR2 SQIVND (reference sequence). The ends were cut back, 4 bases at V and 3 bases at J, with 7 bases in the middle. The CDR3 covers 13 residues. The chain's CDR3 is CASSTRDNQPQHF. CDR3 nucleotide sequence: TGTGCCAGTAGTACCAGGGACAATCAGCCCCAGCATTTT.

The V gene is TRBV5-6, the J gene TRBJ2-7, with 7 bases that match TRBD1. V lost 0 bases and J lost 2; bases outside the gene matches: 5. Per the germline V gene, CDR1 is SGHDT and CDR2 is YYEEEE. The CDR3 is made up of 15 amino acids. CDR3 loop: CASSLGQGTPYEQYF. The CDR3 coding sequence is TGTGCCAGCAGCTTGGGACAGGGAACACCCTACGAGCAGTACTTC. The full variable domain, completed using reference TRBV5-6 and TRBJ2-7, is DAGVTQSPTHLIKTRGQQVTLRCSPKSGHDTVSWYQQALGQGPQFIFQYYEEEERQRGNFPDRFSGHQFPNYSSELNVNALLLGDSALYLCASSLGQGTPYEQYFGPGTRLTVT.

This rearrangement joins TRBV9 to TRBJ2-2, with 9 bases fitting TRBD1. V lost 7 bases and J lost 2; bases outside the gene matches: 3. This CDR3 comprises 14 residues. CDR1 and CDR2 (germline): SGDLS, YYNGEE. This CDR3 is CASGGQGNTGELFF. CDR3 sequence (DNA): TGTGCCAGCGGGGGACAGGGAAACACCGGGGAGCTGTTTTTT.

This chain joins TRBV30 and TRBJ1-4; the D gene is possibly TRBD1 (5 bases). The CDR3 sequence is 14 residues long. Germline loops: CDR1 GTSNPN, CDR2 SVGIG (reference sequence). V was pared by 1 base and J by 7 bases, with 13 bases between. The CDR3 DNA reads TGTGCCTGGAGTGCGGGGGAATTTGGTGAAAAACTGTTTTTT. Its translation is CAWSAGEFGEKLFF.